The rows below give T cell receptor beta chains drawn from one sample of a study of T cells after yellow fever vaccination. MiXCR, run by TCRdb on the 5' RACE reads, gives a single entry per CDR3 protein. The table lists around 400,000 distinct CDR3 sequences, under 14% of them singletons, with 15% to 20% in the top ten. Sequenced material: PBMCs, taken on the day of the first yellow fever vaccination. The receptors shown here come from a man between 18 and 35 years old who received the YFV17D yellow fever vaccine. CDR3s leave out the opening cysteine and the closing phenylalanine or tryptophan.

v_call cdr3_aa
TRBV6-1 ASRGLAGNQPQH
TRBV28 ASRPGGPKTGELF
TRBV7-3 ASSPLTGVSSTDTQY
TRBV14 ASSQLVRAETGELF
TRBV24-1 ATANPAYGDVTQY
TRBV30 ACDQGSTEAF
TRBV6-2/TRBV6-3 ASSQDGTTGFYGYT
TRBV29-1 SVEVGPTNYGYT
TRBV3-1 ASSQGRGTVNYGYT
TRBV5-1 ASSWLLAGDDEQY
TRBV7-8 ASTERGDTQY
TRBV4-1 ASSQGPSGNSPLH
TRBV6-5 ASSFPTPSGTQY
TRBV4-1 ASSQGHTNTEAF
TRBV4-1 ASSQDPGIYSGNTIY
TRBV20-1 SALAKQGLYQPQH
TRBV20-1 SATGTVIYEQY
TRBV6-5 ASSSYRRLAAPLH
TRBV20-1 SARDQGQGTYEQY
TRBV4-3 ASSHHSSSGANVQT
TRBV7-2 ASSLVSGGQHEQY
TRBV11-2 ASSLGVGGRETQY
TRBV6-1 ASSEPDRGRKQPQH
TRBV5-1 ASSLQGLKY
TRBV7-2 ASSLVPSRADTQY
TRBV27 ASARDSSGNTIY
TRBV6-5 ASSYGGHETQY
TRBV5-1 ASSLGAGGARNSPLH
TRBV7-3 ASSPLARNTGELF
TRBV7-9 ASSLLGTARYEQY
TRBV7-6 ASSADWGFGTEAF
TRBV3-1 ASSQAGGDQPQH
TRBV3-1 ASSFGNNEQF
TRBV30 AWNQEETQY
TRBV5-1 ASTTLPDTGELF
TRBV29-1 SVEDLTANTGELF
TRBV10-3 AARTGNQPQH
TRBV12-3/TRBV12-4 ASSPNLQGGTDTQY
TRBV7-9 ASSPTRSNYGYT
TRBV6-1 ASNTWYSGANVLT
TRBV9 ASSVARVAGAGDTQY
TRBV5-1 ASSLSGTGFYNSPLH
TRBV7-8 ASSSLSGGRDTEAF
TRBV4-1 ASSQIGQGNSPLH
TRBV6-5 ATVNLGGGGELF
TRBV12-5 ASGARTGIETQY
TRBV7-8 ASSFGGGRGSYEQY
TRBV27 ASSLETGGHLH
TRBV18 ASSPQLTYNEQF
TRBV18 ASSQFQGTTNEKLF
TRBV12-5 ASGSSAGGLY
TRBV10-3 AISGSYNEQF
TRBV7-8 ASSTRPGQGRVHEQY
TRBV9 ASSALDNQPQH
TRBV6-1 ASCRDTTAGELF
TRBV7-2 ASSLVGSYNEQF
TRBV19 ASNTLPSGPNTEAF
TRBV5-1 ASSGAGEGGTEAF
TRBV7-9 ASSSPPGAHQETQY
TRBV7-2 ASGEAGKTEQF